This T cell receptor (beta chain) was identified in a study of blood T cells in healthy people across ages. This clonotype was counted a few times. Primers used in a second PCR of about 7 to 11 cycles were a sample-barcoded 5' primer and a J-beta primer mix. TCRdb itself ran the 5' RACE reads through MiXCR, one entry per CDR3 protein. The sample has about 1.8 million distinct CDR3 sequences, around 48% seen once. This CDR3 comprises 12 residues. V was shortened by 8 bases and J by 5 bases, with 11 bases between the two germline ends. In germline, CDR1 is SGHAT, CDR2 FQNNGV. This clonotype originated in a woman aged 40 to 49 in good health. The sequencing input was blood. The rearrangement uses TRBV11-2 and TRBJ2-3, with D perhaps TRBD1 (6 bases). The CDR3 DNA reads TGTGCCAGCGAGGGGGTGGTAGATACGCAGTATTTT. Translating gives CASEGVVDTQYF.